These 14 T cell receptor beta chains were all obtained from the same sample, sequenced in a study of PD-1 blockade in classical Hodgkin lymphoma. Every patient had relapsed following autologous stem cell transplantation, and cohorts differed in brentuximab vedotin exposure. The method was immunoSEQ multiplex PCR; TCRdb's version includes in-frame clones alone and lacks a portion of them. The sample contains 40,000 to 65,000 clones, roughly 80% of which appear only once. The source material was peripheral blood mononuclear cells (PBMCs), sampled at baseline. These receptors were obtained from a human donor with classical Hodgkin lymphoma.

This clone occurred once. This chain uses TRBV7-2 with TRBJ2-1; a weak D match, TRBD1 (6 bases). The CDR3 extends over 14 amino acids. V lost 4 bases to trimming and J lost 6 bases, with 13 bases between them. Looked up from germline, CDR1 is SGHTA and CDR2 is FQGNSA. DNA for the CDR3: TGTGCCAGCAGCTGGCAGGGGCGAGCCAATGAGCAGTTCTTC. Translated, it gives CASSWQGRANEQFF.

The chain has TRBV13 and TRBJ2-7, with a possible D match to TRBD1 (5 bases). CDR1 is PRHDT and CDR2 is FYEKMQ in the germline V gene (reference sequence). Trimming took off 3 bases at V and 5 bases at J, with 11 bases between the two ends. The CDR3 sequence is 13 residues long. This chain's CDR3 is CASSLSQGNEQYF. The DNA of the CDR3 is TGTGCCAGCAGCTTGAGTCAGGGAAACGAGCAGTACTTC.

The rearrangement joins TRBV4-1 to TRBJ1-5; 9 nucleotides match TRBD1. With V trimmed by 6 bases and J by 5 bases, 14 bases remained unmatched. Germline assignment: CDR1 MGHRA and CDR2 YSYEKL. The CDR3 consists of 17 residues. CDR3 coding DNA: TGCGCCAGCAGAACAAACAGGGGGCGGAGGAACGATCAGCCCCAGCATTTT. Its protein product is CASRTNRGRRNDQPQHF.

This clone showed up just a few times. The chain combines TRBV30 with TRBJ1-1; D is possibly TRBD1 (5 bases). This CDR3 spans 12 amino acids. Germline V gene lookup returns CDR1 GTSNPN and CDR2 SVGIG (reference sequence). The V end was cut by 5 bases, the J end by 0 bases, with 7 bases between. CDR3 nucleotides: TGTGCCTGGTGGGGGATGAACACTGAAGCTTTCTTT. This sequence encodes CAWWGMNTEAFF.

This rearrangement joins TRBV28 to TRBJ2-5; no clear D. Germline values: CDR1 MDHEN, CDR2 SYDVKM. The CDR3 extends over 12 amino acids. Trimming stripped 6 bases from V and 4 bases from J, with 9 bases between. The CDR3 bases are TGTGCCAGCAGACCTCCTAGAGAGACCCAGTACTTC. It encodes CASRPPRETQYF.

The chain is built from TRBV7-2 and TRBJ1-2; D may be TRBD1 (5 bases). Germline CDR1 SGHTA, CDR2 FQGNSA. The CDR3 extends over 15 amino acids. The V end lost 3 bases, the J end lost 2 bases, and 13 bases lay between the germline ends. CDR3 sequence reads: CASSFGTGSNYGYTF. In nucleotides, the CDR3 is TGTGCCAGCAGCTTCGGGACCGGCTCCAACTATGGCTACACCTTC.

The gene calls are TRBV5-4 and TRBJ2-1; D is ambiguous. With 0 bases removed from V and 0 bases from J, the gap between germline ends came to 4 bases. The germline CDR1 and CDR2 sequences are SGHNT and YYREEE (reference sequence). This CDR3 comprises 14 residues. For the CDR3, the DNA is TGTGCCAGCAGCTTGGTCGGCTCCTACAATGAGCAGTTCTTC. It specifies CASSLVGSYNEQFF.

The V gene is TRBV7-8, the J gene TRBJ2-7; TRBD2 matches at 7 bases. CDR1 SGHVS and CDR2 FQNEAQ come from the germline V gene. V lost 4 bases to trimming and J lost 3 bases; unmatched junction nucleotides: 12. The CDR3 sequence is 16 residues long. CDR3 nucleotides: TGTGCCAGCAGCTCCGGGGCTGGCGGGAGTAACTACGAGCAGTACTTC. It codes for CASSSGAGGSNYEQYF.

The V call is TRBV10-1, the J call TRBJ1-1; no definite D call. The germline CDR1 and CDR2 sequences are WNHNN and SYGVQD (reference sequence). V lost 0 bases and J 6 bases, leaving 14 bases between the germline ends. This CDR3 region has 15 residues. Here the CDR3 DNA reads TGCGCCAGCAGTGAGTCCCATGGTGCCAGCGCTGAAGCTTTCTTT. Encoded protein: CASSESHGASAEAFF.

This chain connects TRBV7-9 to TRBJ1-1; possible D gene TRBD1, 6 bases. The CDR3 runs 13 residues. Per germline, CDR1 SEHNR and CDR2 FQNEAQ (reference sequence). Trimming pared 1 base from V and 5 bases from J, leaving 8 bases between. CDR3 DNA: TGTGCCAGCAGCTTAGTGAGGGGGACTGAAGCTTTCTTT. Residues: CASSLVRGTEAFF.

In its sample, this clone was seen once. The chain combines TRBV18 with TRBJ1-5; D is undetermined. The CDR3 loop spans 14 amino acids. Trimming cost V 2 bases and J 4 bases, with 9 bases left between them. The germline V gene has CDR1 KGHSH and CDR2 LQKENI. The CDR3 bases are TGTGCCAGCTCACCAGAGACACAGAATCAGCCCCAGCATTTT. Translating gives CASSPETQNQPQHF.

The chain employs TRBV11-3 and TRBJ1-1, with D tentatively TRBD1 (5 bases). Germline CDR1 is SGHNT and CDR2 is YENEEA. Trimming pared 0 bases from V and 3 bases from J, leaving 8 bases between. This CDR3 spans 14 amino acids. The CDR3 reads CASSLDLGDTEAFF. The CDR3 nucleotides read TGTGCCAGCAGCTTAGATCTGGGGGACACTGAAGCTTTCTTT.

CDR3 bases: TGCGCCAGCAGCCAAGTGGGGGCTAACTATGGCTACACCTTC. Translating gives CASSQVGANYGYTF. The rearrangement uses TRBV4-1 and TRBJ1-2, with D tentatively TRBD1 (5 bases). The CDR3 has 14 amino acids. With 1 base removed from V and 0 bases from J, the gap between germline ends came to 6 bases. CDR1 is MGHRA and CDR2 is YSYEKL in the germline V gene.

This chain connects TRBV7-2 to TRBJ2-3, with 8 bases matching TRBD2. The J segment lost 3 bases and the V segment lost 4 bases, leaving 6 bases of the junction unmatched. Germline-derived CDR1 and CDR2 are SGHTA and FQGNSA. This CDR3 is built from 15 residues. CDR3 loop: CASSYTSGITDTQYF. The DNA of the CDR3 is TGTGCCAGCAGCTACACTAGCGGCATTACAGATACGCAGTATTTT.